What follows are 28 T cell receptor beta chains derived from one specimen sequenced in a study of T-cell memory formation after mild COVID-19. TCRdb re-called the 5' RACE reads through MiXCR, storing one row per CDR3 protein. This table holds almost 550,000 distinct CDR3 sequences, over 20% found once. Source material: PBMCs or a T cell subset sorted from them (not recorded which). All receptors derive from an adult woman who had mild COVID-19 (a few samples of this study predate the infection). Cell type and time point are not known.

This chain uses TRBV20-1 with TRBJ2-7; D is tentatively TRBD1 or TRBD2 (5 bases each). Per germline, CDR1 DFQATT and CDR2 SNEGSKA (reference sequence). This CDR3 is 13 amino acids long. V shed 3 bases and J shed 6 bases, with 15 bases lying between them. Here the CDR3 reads CSASWVGVLEQYF. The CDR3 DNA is TGCAGTGCTAGCTGGGTGGGGGTCCTCGAGCAGTACTTC.

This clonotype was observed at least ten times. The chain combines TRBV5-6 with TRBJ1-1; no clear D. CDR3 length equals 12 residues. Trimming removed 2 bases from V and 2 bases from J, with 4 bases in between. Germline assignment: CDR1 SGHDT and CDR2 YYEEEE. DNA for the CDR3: TGTGCCAGCAGCTTAACAAACACTGAAGCTTTCTTT. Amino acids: CASSLTNTEAFF.

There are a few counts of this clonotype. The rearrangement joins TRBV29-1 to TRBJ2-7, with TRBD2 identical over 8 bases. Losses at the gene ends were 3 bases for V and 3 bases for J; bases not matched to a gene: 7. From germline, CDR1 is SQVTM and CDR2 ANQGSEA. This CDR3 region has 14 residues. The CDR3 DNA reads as TGCAGCGTTGATTGGGGGCTAGCGGGCTACGAGCAGTACTTC. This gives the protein CSVDWGLAGYEQYF.

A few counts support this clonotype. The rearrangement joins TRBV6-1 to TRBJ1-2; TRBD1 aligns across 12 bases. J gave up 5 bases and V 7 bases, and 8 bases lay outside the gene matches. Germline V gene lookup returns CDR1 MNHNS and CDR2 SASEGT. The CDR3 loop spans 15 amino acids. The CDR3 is CASTPGTGGGYGYTF. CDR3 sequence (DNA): TGTGCCAGCACCCCCGGGACAGGGGGCGGGTATGGCTACACCTTC.

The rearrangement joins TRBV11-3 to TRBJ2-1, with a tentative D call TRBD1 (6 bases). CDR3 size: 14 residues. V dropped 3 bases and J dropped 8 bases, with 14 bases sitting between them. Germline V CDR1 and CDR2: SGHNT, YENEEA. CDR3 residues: CASSFPGRGDEQFF. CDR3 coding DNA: TGTGCCAGCAGCTTCCCGGGCAGGGGCGATGAGCAGTTCTTC.

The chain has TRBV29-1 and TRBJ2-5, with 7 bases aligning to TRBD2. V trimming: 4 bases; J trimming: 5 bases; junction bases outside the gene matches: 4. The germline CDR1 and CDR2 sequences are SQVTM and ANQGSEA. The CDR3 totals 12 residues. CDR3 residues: CSVGGEGETQYF. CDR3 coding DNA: TGCAGCGTTGGCGGGGAGGGGGAGACCCAGTACTTC.

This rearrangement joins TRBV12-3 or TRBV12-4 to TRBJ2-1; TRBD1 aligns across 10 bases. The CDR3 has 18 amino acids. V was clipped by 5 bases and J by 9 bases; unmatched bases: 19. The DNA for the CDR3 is TGTGCCAGCAGTCTACCCGCGGGACAGGGGTCCCATGGGGGTGAGCAGTTCTTC. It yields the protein CASSLPAGQGSHGGEQFF.

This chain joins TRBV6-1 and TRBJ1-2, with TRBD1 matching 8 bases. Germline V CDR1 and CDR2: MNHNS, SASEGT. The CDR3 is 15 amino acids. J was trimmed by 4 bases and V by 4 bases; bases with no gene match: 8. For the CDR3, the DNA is TGTGCCAGCAGTGCCCGACAGGGGTTTCTCTATGGCTACACCTTC. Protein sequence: CASSARQGFLYGYTF.

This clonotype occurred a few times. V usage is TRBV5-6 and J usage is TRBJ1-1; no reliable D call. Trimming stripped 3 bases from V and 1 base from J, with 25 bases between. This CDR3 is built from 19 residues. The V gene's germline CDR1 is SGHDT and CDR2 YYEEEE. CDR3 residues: CASSSLGPESYKWNTEAFF. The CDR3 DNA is TGTGCCAGCAGCTCGCTCGGTCCCGAATCTTATAAATGGAACACTGAAGCTTTCTTT.

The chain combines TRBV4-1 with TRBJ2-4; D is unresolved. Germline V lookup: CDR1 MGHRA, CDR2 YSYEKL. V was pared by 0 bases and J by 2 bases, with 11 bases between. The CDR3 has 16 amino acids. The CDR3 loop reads CASSQDDLDPKNIQYF. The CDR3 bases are TGCGCCAGCAGCCAAGATGATCTCGACCCCAAAAACATTCAGTACTTC.

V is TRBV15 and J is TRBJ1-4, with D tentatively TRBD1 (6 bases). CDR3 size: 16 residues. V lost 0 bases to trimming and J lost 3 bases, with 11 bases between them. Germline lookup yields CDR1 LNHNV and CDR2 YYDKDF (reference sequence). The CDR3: CATSRDHPGANEKLFF. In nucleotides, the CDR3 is TGTGCCACCAGCAGAGATCACCCAGGGGCTAATGAAAAACTGTTTTTT.

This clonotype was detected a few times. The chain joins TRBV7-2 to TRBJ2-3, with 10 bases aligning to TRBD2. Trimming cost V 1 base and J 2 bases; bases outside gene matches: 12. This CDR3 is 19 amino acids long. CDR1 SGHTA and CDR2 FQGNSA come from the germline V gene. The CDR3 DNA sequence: TGTGCCAGCAGCTTAGAGGACATAGCGGGGGGACTTTTCACAGATACGCAGTATTTT. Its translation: CASSLEDIAGGLFTDTQYF. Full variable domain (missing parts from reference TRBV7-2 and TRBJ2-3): GAGVSQSPSNKVTEKGKDVELRCDPISGHTALYWYRQSLGQGLEFLIYFQGNSAPDKSGLPSDRFSAERTGGSVSTLTIQRTQQEDSAVYLCASSLEDIAGGLFTDTQYFGPGTRLTVL.

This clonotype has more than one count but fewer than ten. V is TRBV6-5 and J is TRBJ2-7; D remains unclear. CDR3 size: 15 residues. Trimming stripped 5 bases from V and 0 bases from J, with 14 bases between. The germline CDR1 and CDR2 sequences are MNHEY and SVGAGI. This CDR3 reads CASSRGRVSSYEQYF. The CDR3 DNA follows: TGTGCCAGCAGTCGTGGACGGGTAAGCTCCTACGAGCAGTACTTC.

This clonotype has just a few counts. The CDR3 DNA reads as TGCAGTGCTAGAGATTGGCTAGCGGGAGGGAACTCCGGCAATGAGCAGTTCTTC. Its translation is CSARDWLAGGNSGNEQFF. The chain joins TRBV20-1 to TRBJ2-1; TRBD2 matches at 12 bases. The germline gives CDR1 DFQATT, CDR2 SNEGSKA (reference sequence). The CDR3 length is 18 residues. Trimming cost V 0 bases and J 6 bases; bases outside gene matches: 12.

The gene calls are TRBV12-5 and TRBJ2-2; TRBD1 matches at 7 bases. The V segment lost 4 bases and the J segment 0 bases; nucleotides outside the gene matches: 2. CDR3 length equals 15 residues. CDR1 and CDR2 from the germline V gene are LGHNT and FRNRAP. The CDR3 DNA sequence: TGTGCTAGTGGTTCAGGACAGGCGAACACCGGGGAGCTGTTTTTT. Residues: CASGSGQANTGELFF.

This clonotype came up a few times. CDR3 in amino acids: CASSPWNTETQYF. As DNA, the CDR3 is TGTGCCAGCAGCCCTTGGAACACAGAGACCCAGTACTTC. The chain joins TRBV14 to TRBJ2-5; D remains ambiguous. Germline V gene data show CDR1 as SGHDN and CDR2 as FVKESK. The CDR3 has 13 amino acids. Trimming stripped 4 bases from V and 4 bases from J, with 10 bases between.

The CDR3 region is CSVGGTEYNEQFF. The CDR3 coding sequence is TGCAGCGTTGGCGGCACCGAATACAATGAGCAGTTCTTC. The J gene is TRBJ2-1, the V gene TRBV29-1; D unresolved. Germline CDR1 SQVTM, CDR2 ANQGSEA. The V and J ends lost 4 bases and 4 bases respectively, with 11 bases between them. The CDR3 is made up of 13 amino acids.

The DNA for the CDR3 is TGTGCCAGTAGTCCCTACGGACTAGCTGAAATAACAGATACGCAGTATTTT. Protein sequence: CASSPYGLAEITDTQYF. The genes are TRBV19 and TRBJ2-3; 8 bases line up with TRBD2. After removal of 5 bases from V and 3 bases from J, the junction contained 13 bases not matched to a gene. Per germline, CDR1 LNHDA and CDR2 SQIVND (reference sequence). The CDR3 loop spans 17 amino acids.

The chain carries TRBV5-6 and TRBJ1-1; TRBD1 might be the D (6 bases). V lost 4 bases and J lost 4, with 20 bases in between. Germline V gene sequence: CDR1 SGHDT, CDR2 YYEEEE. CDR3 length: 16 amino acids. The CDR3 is CASSQGHHATGTEAFF. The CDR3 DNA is TGTGCCAGCAGCCAGGGACACCACGCGACGGGCACTGAAGCTTTCTTT. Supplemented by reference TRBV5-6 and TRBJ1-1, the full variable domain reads DAGVTQSPTHLIKTRGQQVTLRCSPKSGHDTVSWYQQALGQGPQFIFQYYEEEERQRGNFPDRFSGHQFPNYSSELNVNALLLGDSALYLCASSQGHHATGTEAFFGQGTRLTVV.

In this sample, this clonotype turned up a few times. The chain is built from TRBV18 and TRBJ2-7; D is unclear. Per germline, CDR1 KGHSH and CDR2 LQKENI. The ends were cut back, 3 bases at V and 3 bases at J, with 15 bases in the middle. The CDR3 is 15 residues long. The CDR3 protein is CASSPGLSQYYEQYF. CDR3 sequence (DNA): TGTGCCAGCTCACCGGGTTTGTCACAGTACTACGAGCAGTACTTC.

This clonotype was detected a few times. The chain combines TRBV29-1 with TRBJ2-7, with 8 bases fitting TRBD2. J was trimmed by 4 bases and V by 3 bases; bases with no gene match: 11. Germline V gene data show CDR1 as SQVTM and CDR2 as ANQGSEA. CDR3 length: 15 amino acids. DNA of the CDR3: TGCAGCGTTGAGAGGGTGGCGGGGGGCTCGTACGAGCAGTACTTC. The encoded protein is CSVERVAGGSYEQYF.

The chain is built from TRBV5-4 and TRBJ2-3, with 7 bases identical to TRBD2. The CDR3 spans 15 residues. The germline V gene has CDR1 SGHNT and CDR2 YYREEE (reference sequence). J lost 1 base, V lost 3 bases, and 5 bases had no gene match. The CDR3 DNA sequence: TGTGCCAGCAGCTGGGGGGGACTTGGCACAGATACGCAGTATTTT. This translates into CASSWGGLGTDTQYF.

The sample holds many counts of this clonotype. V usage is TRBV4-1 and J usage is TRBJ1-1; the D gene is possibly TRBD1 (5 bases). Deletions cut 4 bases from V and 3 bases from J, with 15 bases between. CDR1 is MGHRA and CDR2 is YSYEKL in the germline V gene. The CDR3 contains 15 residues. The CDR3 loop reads CASSPGTGTDTEAFF. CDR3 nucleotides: TGCGCCAGCAGCCCCGGGACGGGGACTGACACTGAAGCTTTCTTT.

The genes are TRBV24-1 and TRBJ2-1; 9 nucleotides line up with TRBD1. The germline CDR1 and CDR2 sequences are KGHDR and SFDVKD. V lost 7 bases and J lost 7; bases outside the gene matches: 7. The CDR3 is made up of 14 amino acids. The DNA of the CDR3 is TGTGCCACCAGGGCAGATGGGACAGGGAATGAGCAGTTCTTC. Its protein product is CATRADGTGNEQFF.

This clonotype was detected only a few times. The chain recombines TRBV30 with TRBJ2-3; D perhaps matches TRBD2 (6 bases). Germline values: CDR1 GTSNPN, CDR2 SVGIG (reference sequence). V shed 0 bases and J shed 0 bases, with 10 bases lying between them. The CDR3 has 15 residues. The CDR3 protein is CAWSVWGTSTDTQYF. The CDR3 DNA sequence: TGTGCCTGGAGTGTATGGGGGACTAGCACAGATACGCAGTATTTT. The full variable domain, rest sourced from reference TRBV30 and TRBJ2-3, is SQTIHQWPATLVQPVGSPLSLECTVEGTSNPNLYWYRQAAGRGLQLLFYSVGIGQISSEVPQNLSASRPQDRQFILSSKKLLLSDSGFYLCAWSVWGTSTDTQYFGPGTRLTVL.

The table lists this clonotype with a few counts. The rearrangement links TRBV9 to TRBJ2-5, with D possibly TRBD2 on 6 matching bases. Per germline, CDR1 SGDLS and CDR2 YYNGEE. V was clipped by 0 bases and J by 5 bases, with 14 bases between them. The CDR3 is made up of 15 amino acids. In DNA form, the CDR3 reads TGTGCCAGCAGCGTAGCTACGGGAGAATCCGAGACCCAGTACTTC. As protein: CASSVATGESETQYF.

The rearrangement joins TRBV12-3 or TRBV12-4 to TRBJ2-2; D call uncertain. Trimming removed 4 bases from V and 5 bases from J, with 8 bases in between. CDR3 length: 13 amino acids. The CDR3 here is CASSSPWTGELFF. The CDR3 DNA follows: TGTGCCAGCAGTTCCCCCTGGACCGGGGAGCTGTTTTTT.

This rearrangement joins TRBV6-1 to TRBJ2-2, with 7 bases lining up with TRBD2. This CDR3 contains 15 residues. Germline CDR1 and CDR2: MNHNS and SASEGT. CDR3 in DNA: TGTGCATACGGGGGGAAAGCGGCGAACACCGGGGAGCTGTTTTTT. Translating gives CAYGGKAANTGELFF.